The rows below give T cell receptor beta chains drawn from one sample of a study of blood T cell repertoires in COVID-19. Here immunoSEQ multiplex PCR was the method, and the copy in TCRdb shows in-frame clones only, minus some. The sample lists 150,000 to 200,000 clones; around four fifths were seen once. Sample: peripheral blood. These receptors came from a woman of 80 years or more with active or convalescent COVID-19. Each CDR3 is given with its conserved first and last residue. A D gene is named only where the DNA matches it firmly. The listing skips clone size in some rows; elsewhere it reads once, few, many or a size class.

V gene: TRBV7-2; J gene: TRBJ1-1; D gene: -; clone size: -; CDR3 DNA: TGTGCCAGCAGCGTTAGGGGGGGCACTGAAGCTTTCTTT; CDR3 protein: CASSVRGGTEAFF
V gene: TRBV5-6; J gene: TRBJ1-1; D gene: TRBD1; clone size: few; CDR3 DNA: TGTGCCAGCAGCTCCGGACAGGGCGATTCAGCTTTCTTT; CDR3 protein: CASSSGQGDSAFF
V gene: TRBV6-2/TRBV6-3; J gene: TRBJ2-7; D gene: -; clone size: -; CDR3 DNA: TGTGCCAGCAGCCTTATACAGGGCTACGAGCAGTACTTC; CDR3 protein: CASSLIQGYEQYF
V gene: TRBV6-6; J gene: TRBJ2-3; D gene: TRBD2; clone size: -; CDR3 DNA: TGTGCCAGCAGTAAGCCTAGCGGCCTTAGCACAGATACGCAGTATTTT; CDR3 protein: CASSKPSGLSTDTQYF
V gene: TRBV25-1; J gene: TRBJ1-2; D gene: TRBD1; clone size: once; CDR3 DNA: TGTGCCAGCAGTGAACATGGACAGGGACGCTATGGCTACACCTTC; CDR3 protein: CASSEHGQGRYGYTF
V gene: TRBV27; J gene: TRBJ1-2; D gene: -; clone size: -; CDR3 DNA: TGTGCCAGCAGTTCCAGCTATGGCTACACCTTC; CDR3 protein: CASSSSYGYTF
V gene: TRBV5-1; J gene: TRBJ2-7; D gene: -; clone size: -; CDR3 DNA: TGCGCCAGCAGCTTGGCCGGTCTGAGCTCCTACGAGCAGTACTTC; CDR3 protein: CASSLAGLSSYEQYF
V gene: TRBV27; J gene: TRBJ1-5; D gene: -; clone size: -; CDR3 DNA: TGTGCCAGCAGTAAACAGGGCCCGTATCAGCCCCAGCATTTT; CDR3 protein: CASSKQGPYQPQHF
V gene: TRBV18; J gene: TRBJ1-1; D gene: -; clone size: -; CDR3 DNA: TGTGCCAGCTCACCTGGGCTTGAAGCTTTCTTT; CDR3 protein: CASSPGLEAFF
V gene: TRBV5-6; J gene: TRBJ1-4; D gene: -; clone size: -; CDR3 DNA: TGTGCCAGCAGCCAGGACGGGGGGCGGACTAATGAAAAACTGTTTTTT; CDR3 protein: CASSQDGGRTNEKLFF
V gene: TRBV4-3; J gene: TRBJ1-3; D gene: -; clone size: -; CDR3 DNA: TGCGCCAGCAGCGCGCGGGAGGGAAACACCATATATTTT; CDR3 protein: CASSAREGNTIYF
V gene: TRBV4-1; J gene: TRBJ2-1; D gene: -; clone size: -; CDR3 DNA: TGCGCCAGCAGCCAAGAAAAGCGGAGCTCCTACAATGAGCAGTTCTTC; CDR3 protein: CASSQEKRSSYNEQFF
V gene: TRBV9; J gene: TRBJ1-3; D gene: TRBD1; clone size: -; CDR3 DNA: TGTGCCAGCAGCGGGACAGGGTCTGGAAACACCATATATTTT; CDR3 protein: CASSGTGSGNTIYF
V gene: TRBV6-2/TRBV6-3; J gene: TRBJ1-5; D gene: -; clone size: -; CDR3 DNA: TGTGCCAGCAGTTACTCTCCTCGCAGGGGCAATCAGCCCCAGCATTTT; CDR3 protein: CASSYSPRRGNQPQHF
V gene: TRBV5-4; J gene: TRBJ2-3; D gene: -; clone size: -; CDR3 DNA: TGTGCCAGCAGGGACAAGGGGACATCTCTAACCTATTTT; CDR3 protein: CASRDKGTSLTYF
V gene: TRBV12-3/TRBV12-4; J gene: TRBJ2-7; D gene: -; clone size: -; CDR3 DNA: TGTGCCAGCTCTGGACATCTTTCCTACGAGCAGTACTTC; CDR3 protein: CASSGHLSYEQYF
V gene: TRBV20-1; J gene: TRBJ2-2; D gene: -; clone size: few; CDR3 DNA: TGCAGTGCTAGTCCCGCGGGAAAGAACACCGGGGAGCTGTTTTTT; CDR3 protein: CSASPAGKNTGELFF
V gene: TRBV19; J gene: TRBJ2-2; D gene: -; clone size: few; CDR3 DNA: TGTGCCAGTAGTACTAACAGGGCCGGCGGGGAGCTGTTTTTT; CDR3 protein: CASSTNRAGGELFF
V gene: TRBV19; J gene: TRBJ2-3; D gene: -; clone size: -; CDR3 DNA: TGTGCCACCACTAATTTGGCTTCCTACGGAGATACGCAGTATTTT; CDR3 protein: CATTNLASYGDTQYF
V gene: TRBV9; J gene: TRBJ2-2; D gene: TRBD1; clone size: -; CDR3 DNA: TGTGCCAGCAGCGCAACAGGGGGCTCGAACACCGGGGAGCTGTTTTTT; CDR3 protein: CASSATGGSNTGELFF
V gene: TRBV27; J gene: TRBJ1-2; D gene: TRBD1; clone size: -; CDR3 DNA: TGTGCCAGCAGTCCTCGGCAGGGGGCGCTTTATGGCTACACCTTC; CDR3 protein: CASSPRQGALYGYTF
V gene: TRBV12-3/TRBV12-4; J gene: TRBJ1-1; D gene: -; clone size: -; CDR3 DNA: TGTGCCAGCGCCCGTACTACTGAAGCTTTCTTT; CDR3 protein: CASARTTEAFF
V gene: TRBV19; J gene: TRBJ1-2; D gene: TRBD1; clone size: -; CDR3 DNA: TGTGCCAGTAGGGGGGACAGCTATGGCTACACCTTC; CDR3 protein: CASRGDSYGYTF
V gene: TRBV5-6; J gene: TRBJ2-5; D gene: -; clone size: -; CDR3 DNA: TGTGCCAGCAGCTTGGTGGAAAAGGCGGGGACGACCCAGTACTTC; CDR3 protein: CASSLVEKAGTTQYF
V gene: TRBV7-8; J gene: TRBJ1-2; D gene: TRBD1; clone size: once; CDR3 DNA: TGTGCCAGCAGCTCGACAGGGGTCTATGGCTACACCTTC; CDR3 protein: CASSSTGVYGYTF